This passage covers 20 T cell receptor beta chains from one sample sequenced in a study of PD-1 blockade in classical Hodgkin lymphoma. Each patient's relapse followed autologous stem cell transplantation, and brentuximab vedotin exposure varied. The protocol was immunoSEQ multiplex PCR, while the TCRdb copy is restricted to in-frame clones and leaves out a portion. The table includes 25,000 to 35,000 clones, roughly 71% detected once. The specimen comprised peripheral blood mononuclear cells (PBMCs), sampled before the second cycle of nivolumab. The receptors here all came from a human donor with classical Hodgkin lymphoma.

The CDR3 region has the DNA TGTGCCAGCAGCTTAGCGACCGGTGTGGGGGCATCGGAGCAGTACGTC. Translating gives CASSLATGVGASEQYV. The chain uses TRBV7-9 and TRBJ2-7; TRBD1 might be the D (6 bases). This CDR3 spans 16 amino acids. V lost 0 bases to trimming and J lost 7 bases, with 19 bases between them. Germline CDR1 SEHNR, CDR2 FQNEAQ (reference sequence).

With respect to this clone: The sample contains more than one DNA sequence encoding this CDR3. The J gene is TRBJ2-3, the V gene TRBV5-1; unclear D gene. V lost 3 bases to trimming and J lost 2 bases, with 10 bases between them. The CDR3 spans 14 residues. The V gene's germline CDR1 is SGHRS and CDR2 YFSETQ. The CDR3 nucleotides are TGCGCCAGCAGCTCGGGTCCCCCCACAGATACGCAGTATTTT. Translated, it gives CASSSGPPTDTQYF.

V is TRBV9 and J is TRBJ2-7; 9 bases map to TRBD2. V lost 0 bases and J lost 2; bases outside the gene matches: 12. This CDR3 comprises 18 residues. Germline-derived CDR1 and CDR2 are SGDLS and YYNGEE. This CDR3 is CASSVVVPRGGMPYEQYV. The CDR3 nucleotides read TGTGCCAGCAGCGTAGTAGTACCGCGGGGGGGGATGCCCTACGAGCAGTACGTC.

The chain is built from TRBV7-6 and TRBJ2-7; perhaps TRBD2 as D (6 bases). CDR3 length: 16 amino acids. Germline CDR1 is SGHVS and CDR2 is FNYEAQ. Trimming stripped 0 bases from V and 1 base from J, with 13 bases between. Written as DNA, the CDR3 is TGTGCCAGCAGCTTAGCGTCCCGGGACTCTTCCTACGAGCAGTACTTC. This sequence encodes CASSLASRDSSYEQYF.

V is TRBV7-6 and J is TRBJ2-1, with D tentatively TRBD1 (5 bases). The CDR3 runs to 13 residues. Trimming removed 4 bases from V and 4 bases from J, with 8 bases in between. Germline lookup yields CDR1 SGHVS and CDR2 FNYEAQ. The CDR3 sequence: CASSSTEYNEQFF. The CDR3 DNA reads TGTGCCAGCAGCTCGACAGAGTACAATGAGCAGTTCTTC. The whole variable domain, remainder taken from reference TRBV7-6 and TRBJ2-1, is GAGVSQSPRYKVTKRGQDVALRCDPISGHVSLYWYRQALGQGPEFLTYFNYEAQQDKSGLPNDRFSAERPEGSISTLTIQRTEQRDSAMYRCASSSTEYNEQFFGPGTRLTVL.

V usage is TRBV19 and J usage is TRBJ2-1; the D gene is possibly TRBD1 (5 bases). Trimming left V 3 bases short and J 8 bases short, with 14 bases between. Germline CDR1 LNHDA, CDR2 SQIVND (reference sequence). The CDR3 is made up of 14 amino acids. Here the CDR3 DNA reads TGTGCCAGTAGTATGGGGCTAATGTACGATGAGCAGTTCTTC. Protein product: CASSMGLMYDEQFF.

This chain connects TRBV2 to TRBJ1-1; a possible D gene is TRBD1 (5 bases). The CDR3 has 15 residues. Germline loops: CDR1 SNHLY, CDR2 FYNNEI. V was pared by 0 bases and J by 3 bases, with 11 bases between. For the CDR3, the DNA is TGTGCCAGCAGTGAAGCGGGGGGGGACTACACTGAAGCTTTCTTT. Its protein is CASSEAGGDYTEAFF.

The genes are TRBV5-4 and TRBJ1-4; D remains unclear. The V gene's germline CDR1 is SGHNT and CDR2 YYREEE (reference sequence). V lost 4 bases and J lost 6, with 16 bases in between. The CDR3 has 15 residues. The CDR3, as DNA: TGTGCCAGCAGCCCTCTTGTGGCGAGGGATGAAAAACTGTTTTTT. Its protein is CASSPLVARDEKLFF.

This clone was counted only a few times. The genes are TRBV19 and TRBJ1-1; unclear D gene. With 2 bases removed from V and 3 bases from J, the gap between germline ends came to 10 bases. Germline CDR1 reads LNHDA; CDR2 reads SQIVND (reference sequence). The CDR3 extends over 14 amino acids. CDR3 bases: TGTGCCAGTAGTATAAAAGGGAAGGACACTGAAGCTTTCTTT. Its translation is CASSIKGKDTEAFF.

The chain links TRBV7-9 to TRBJ1-2; TRBD1 matches at 7 bases. Per germline, CDR1 SEHNR and CDR2 FQNEAQ (reference sequence). V dropped 1 base and J dropped 8; count of bases not matched to a gene: 10. This CDR3 has 15 residues. For the CDR3, the DNA is TGTGCCAGCAGCTTAGGACAGGGATTAATTGACGGCTACACCTTC. This gives the protein CASSLGQGLIDGYTF.

This sequence joins TRBV19 and TRBJ1-1; D remains unclear. Germline loops: CDR1 LNHDA, CDR2 SQIVND (reference sequence). The CDR3 runs 15 residues. The V gene lost 6 bases and the J gene lost 0 bases, with 14 bases spanning the gap. The CDR3 sequence: CASRAQGILNTEAFF. The CDR3 region has the DNA TGTGCCAGTAGGGCCCAAGGGATACTGAACACTGAAGCTTTCTTT. Looking up the rest from reference TRBV19 and TRBJ1-1 gives the full variable domain: DGGITQSPKYLFRKEGQNVTLSCEQNLNHDAMYWYRQDPGQGLRLIYYSQIVNDFQKGDIAEGYSVSREKKESFPLTVTSAQKNPTAFYLCASRAQGILNTEAFFGQGTRLTVV.

The V call is TRBV29-1, the J call TRBJ2-7, with TRBD2 identical over 7 bases. Trimming took 6 bases from V and 0 from J; bases not matched to a gene: 5. The length of the CDR3 is 13 residues. CDR1 is SQVTM, CDR2 ANQGSEA, per germline. The CDR3 reads CSVLAASSYEQYF. Written as DNA, the CDR3 is TGCAGCGTCCTAGCGGCCAGCTCCTACGAGCAGTACTTC.

There are many counts of this clone. The chain couples TRBV18 to TRBJ1-1; 8 bases are shared with TRBD1. The length of the CDR3 is 15 residues. In germline, CDR1 is KGHSH, CDR2 LQKENI. Trimming took 4 bases from V and 12 from J; bases not matched to a gene: 16. The CDR3: CASSLHLDRGGWTFF. For the CDR3, the DNA is TGTGCCAGCTCACTACACCTCGACAGGGGCGGATGGACTTTCTTT.

The chain is built from TRBV28 and TRBJ2-7, with 7 bases aligning to TRBD1. CDR3 size: 15 residues. CDR1 is MDHEN and CDR2 is SYDVKM in the germline V gene. Trimming cost V 10 bases and J 4 bases; bases outside gene matches: 16. In nucleotides, the CDR3 is TGTGCCACCCGACTCCCGACAGGGACAACGTACGAGCAGTACTTC. It encodes CATRLPTGTTYEQYF.

The chain couples TRBV11-2 to TRBJ2-1, with 8 positions matching TRBD1. The trim removed 2 bases at V and 2 bases at J, leaving 8 bases unmatched. The CDR3 extends over 17 amino acids. Germline values: CDR1 SGHAT, CDR2 FQNNGV. CDR3 sequence (DNA): TGTGCCAGCAGCTTAACGAAAGGACAGGGCGCCTACAATGAGCAGTTCTTC. It specifies CASSLTKGQGAYNEQFF. Complete variable domain (other parts from reference TRBV11-2 and TRBJ2-1): EAGVAQSPRYKIIEKRQSVAFWCNPISGHATLYWYQQILGQGPKLLIQFQNNGVVDDSQLPKDRFSAERLKGVDSTLKIQPAKLEDSAVYLCASSLTKGQGAYNEQFFGPGTRLTVL.

This clone is a singleton in its sample. J is TRBJ1-2 and V is TRBV29-1; tentatively, D is TRBD1 (5 bases). Germline CDR1 reads SQVTM; CDR2 reads ANQGSEA. Trimming removed 4 bases at V and 6 bases at J, with 15 bases between. This CDR3 has 13 amino acids. The CDR3: CSVGTSYGDGYTF. In nucleotides, the CDR3 is TGCAGCGTTGGGACATCTTATGGGGATGGCTACACCTTC.

The chain has TRBV6-4 and TRBJ1-1; D not certain. With 0 bases removed from V and 10 bases from J, the gap between germline ends came to 18 bases. This CDR3 has 15 amino acids. The V gene's germline CDR1 is MRHNA and CDR2 SNTAGT. The CDR3 bases are TGTGCCAGCAGTGACTCAAGAGAGGTCCCCGGGGTAGCTTTCTTT. Its translation is CASSDSREVPGVAFF.

This sequence joins TRBV6-5 and TRBJ1-3; D is ambiguous. Trimming cost V 5 bases and J 0 bases, with 5 bases left between them. The germline CDR1 and CDR2 sequences are MNHEY and SVGAGI. This CDR3 has 13 amino acids. The CDR3 nucleotides are TGTGCCAGCAGTGCAAACTCTGGAAACACCATATATTTT. As protein: CASSANSGNTIYF.

V usage is TRBV7-3 and J usage is TRBJ2-1, with 7 bases matching TRBD2. Trimming cost V 5 bases and J 1 base; bases outside gene matches: 5. The CDR3 consists of 15 residues. Germline CDR1 SGHTA, CDR2 FQGTGA. CDR3 coding DNA: TGTGCCAGCAGCAAAGCGGGGTTTTCCTACAATGAGCAGTTCTTC. This sequence encodes CASSKAGFSYNEQFF.

The gene calls are TRBV4-1 and TRBJ2-1; D is unresolved. Germline values: CDR1 MGHRA, CDR2 YSYEKL. This CDR3 has 15 residues. The V end was cut by 0 bases, the J end by 2 bases, with 8 bases between. As DNA, the CDR3 is TGCGCCAGCAGCCAAGAATGGATCACCTACAATGAGCAGTTCTTC. It yields the protein CASSQEWITYNEQFF.